This TCR beta chain was documented in a study of CD8+CD57+ T cells in acquired aplastic anemia. Across the study: Average DNA yield from sorted CD4+ and CD8+ cells was approximately 3 ug. The study obtained 8.5 million to 12 million reads on average for CD4+ cells from healthy donors. Whole-study findings and limits: CD8+ Simpson's diversity in patients was not significantly different from that in controls. Patients had roughly 29 CD8+ CDR3 sequences in common with controls (the shared set).

The CDR3 is made up of 15 amino acids. Trimming removed 3 bases from V and 5 bases from J; junction bases left unmatched: 4. Per the germline V gene, CDR1 is MNHEY and CDR2 is SMNVEV (reference sequence). On this clonotype: Its matching antigen is unknown.

According to the study, genomic DNA was the template for TCR beta VDJ and CDR3 profiling. TCRdb processed the reads anew with MiXCR; each CDR3 protein has one entry. The data show about 170,000 distinct CDR3 sequences, with under 75% seen just once and under 60% held by the top ten. The specimen was sorted CD4+, CD8+, or CD8+CD57+ T cells (not recorded which) from PBMCs. This TCR derives from a human donor in good health. The V call is TRBV27, the J call TRBJ2-7; 13 bases line up with TRBD2. CDR3 nucleotide sequence: TGTGCCAGCAGTTTTATAGGGACTAGCGGGAACGAGCAGTACTTC. This gives the protein CASSFIGTSGNEQYF.